This TCR beta chain was profiled in a study of beta chain features in type 1 diabetes. This clone showed up just a few times. Expressed TCRB transcripts got sequenced, as all isolated RNA was reverse transcribed. Around 3.5 million reads on average were seen across naive, central memory and regulatory T cell samples. Using immunoSEQ multiplex PCR, the repertoire was profiled, and TCRdb retains in-frame clones only, with some absent. The sample consists of under 400,000 clones, roughly 15% of them appearing once. Donors underwent one heparinised blood draw, around 120 mL on average. This sequence was found in a man aged 30 to 45 in good health. The sample taken for sequencing was central memory CD4+ T cells from blood.

CDR3 nucleotides: TGCGCCAGCAGCCGTGGGGGGCTGAATACCGGGGAGCTGTTTTTT. It yields the protein CASSRGGLNTGELFF. The chain joins TRBV4-3 to TRBJ2-2; D is tentatively TRBD1 or TRBD2 (6 bases each). Germline V gene lookup returns CDR1 LGHNA and CDR2 YSLEER. With 4 bases removed from V and 5 bases from J, the gap between germline ends came to 14 bases. This CDR3 is 15 amino acids long.